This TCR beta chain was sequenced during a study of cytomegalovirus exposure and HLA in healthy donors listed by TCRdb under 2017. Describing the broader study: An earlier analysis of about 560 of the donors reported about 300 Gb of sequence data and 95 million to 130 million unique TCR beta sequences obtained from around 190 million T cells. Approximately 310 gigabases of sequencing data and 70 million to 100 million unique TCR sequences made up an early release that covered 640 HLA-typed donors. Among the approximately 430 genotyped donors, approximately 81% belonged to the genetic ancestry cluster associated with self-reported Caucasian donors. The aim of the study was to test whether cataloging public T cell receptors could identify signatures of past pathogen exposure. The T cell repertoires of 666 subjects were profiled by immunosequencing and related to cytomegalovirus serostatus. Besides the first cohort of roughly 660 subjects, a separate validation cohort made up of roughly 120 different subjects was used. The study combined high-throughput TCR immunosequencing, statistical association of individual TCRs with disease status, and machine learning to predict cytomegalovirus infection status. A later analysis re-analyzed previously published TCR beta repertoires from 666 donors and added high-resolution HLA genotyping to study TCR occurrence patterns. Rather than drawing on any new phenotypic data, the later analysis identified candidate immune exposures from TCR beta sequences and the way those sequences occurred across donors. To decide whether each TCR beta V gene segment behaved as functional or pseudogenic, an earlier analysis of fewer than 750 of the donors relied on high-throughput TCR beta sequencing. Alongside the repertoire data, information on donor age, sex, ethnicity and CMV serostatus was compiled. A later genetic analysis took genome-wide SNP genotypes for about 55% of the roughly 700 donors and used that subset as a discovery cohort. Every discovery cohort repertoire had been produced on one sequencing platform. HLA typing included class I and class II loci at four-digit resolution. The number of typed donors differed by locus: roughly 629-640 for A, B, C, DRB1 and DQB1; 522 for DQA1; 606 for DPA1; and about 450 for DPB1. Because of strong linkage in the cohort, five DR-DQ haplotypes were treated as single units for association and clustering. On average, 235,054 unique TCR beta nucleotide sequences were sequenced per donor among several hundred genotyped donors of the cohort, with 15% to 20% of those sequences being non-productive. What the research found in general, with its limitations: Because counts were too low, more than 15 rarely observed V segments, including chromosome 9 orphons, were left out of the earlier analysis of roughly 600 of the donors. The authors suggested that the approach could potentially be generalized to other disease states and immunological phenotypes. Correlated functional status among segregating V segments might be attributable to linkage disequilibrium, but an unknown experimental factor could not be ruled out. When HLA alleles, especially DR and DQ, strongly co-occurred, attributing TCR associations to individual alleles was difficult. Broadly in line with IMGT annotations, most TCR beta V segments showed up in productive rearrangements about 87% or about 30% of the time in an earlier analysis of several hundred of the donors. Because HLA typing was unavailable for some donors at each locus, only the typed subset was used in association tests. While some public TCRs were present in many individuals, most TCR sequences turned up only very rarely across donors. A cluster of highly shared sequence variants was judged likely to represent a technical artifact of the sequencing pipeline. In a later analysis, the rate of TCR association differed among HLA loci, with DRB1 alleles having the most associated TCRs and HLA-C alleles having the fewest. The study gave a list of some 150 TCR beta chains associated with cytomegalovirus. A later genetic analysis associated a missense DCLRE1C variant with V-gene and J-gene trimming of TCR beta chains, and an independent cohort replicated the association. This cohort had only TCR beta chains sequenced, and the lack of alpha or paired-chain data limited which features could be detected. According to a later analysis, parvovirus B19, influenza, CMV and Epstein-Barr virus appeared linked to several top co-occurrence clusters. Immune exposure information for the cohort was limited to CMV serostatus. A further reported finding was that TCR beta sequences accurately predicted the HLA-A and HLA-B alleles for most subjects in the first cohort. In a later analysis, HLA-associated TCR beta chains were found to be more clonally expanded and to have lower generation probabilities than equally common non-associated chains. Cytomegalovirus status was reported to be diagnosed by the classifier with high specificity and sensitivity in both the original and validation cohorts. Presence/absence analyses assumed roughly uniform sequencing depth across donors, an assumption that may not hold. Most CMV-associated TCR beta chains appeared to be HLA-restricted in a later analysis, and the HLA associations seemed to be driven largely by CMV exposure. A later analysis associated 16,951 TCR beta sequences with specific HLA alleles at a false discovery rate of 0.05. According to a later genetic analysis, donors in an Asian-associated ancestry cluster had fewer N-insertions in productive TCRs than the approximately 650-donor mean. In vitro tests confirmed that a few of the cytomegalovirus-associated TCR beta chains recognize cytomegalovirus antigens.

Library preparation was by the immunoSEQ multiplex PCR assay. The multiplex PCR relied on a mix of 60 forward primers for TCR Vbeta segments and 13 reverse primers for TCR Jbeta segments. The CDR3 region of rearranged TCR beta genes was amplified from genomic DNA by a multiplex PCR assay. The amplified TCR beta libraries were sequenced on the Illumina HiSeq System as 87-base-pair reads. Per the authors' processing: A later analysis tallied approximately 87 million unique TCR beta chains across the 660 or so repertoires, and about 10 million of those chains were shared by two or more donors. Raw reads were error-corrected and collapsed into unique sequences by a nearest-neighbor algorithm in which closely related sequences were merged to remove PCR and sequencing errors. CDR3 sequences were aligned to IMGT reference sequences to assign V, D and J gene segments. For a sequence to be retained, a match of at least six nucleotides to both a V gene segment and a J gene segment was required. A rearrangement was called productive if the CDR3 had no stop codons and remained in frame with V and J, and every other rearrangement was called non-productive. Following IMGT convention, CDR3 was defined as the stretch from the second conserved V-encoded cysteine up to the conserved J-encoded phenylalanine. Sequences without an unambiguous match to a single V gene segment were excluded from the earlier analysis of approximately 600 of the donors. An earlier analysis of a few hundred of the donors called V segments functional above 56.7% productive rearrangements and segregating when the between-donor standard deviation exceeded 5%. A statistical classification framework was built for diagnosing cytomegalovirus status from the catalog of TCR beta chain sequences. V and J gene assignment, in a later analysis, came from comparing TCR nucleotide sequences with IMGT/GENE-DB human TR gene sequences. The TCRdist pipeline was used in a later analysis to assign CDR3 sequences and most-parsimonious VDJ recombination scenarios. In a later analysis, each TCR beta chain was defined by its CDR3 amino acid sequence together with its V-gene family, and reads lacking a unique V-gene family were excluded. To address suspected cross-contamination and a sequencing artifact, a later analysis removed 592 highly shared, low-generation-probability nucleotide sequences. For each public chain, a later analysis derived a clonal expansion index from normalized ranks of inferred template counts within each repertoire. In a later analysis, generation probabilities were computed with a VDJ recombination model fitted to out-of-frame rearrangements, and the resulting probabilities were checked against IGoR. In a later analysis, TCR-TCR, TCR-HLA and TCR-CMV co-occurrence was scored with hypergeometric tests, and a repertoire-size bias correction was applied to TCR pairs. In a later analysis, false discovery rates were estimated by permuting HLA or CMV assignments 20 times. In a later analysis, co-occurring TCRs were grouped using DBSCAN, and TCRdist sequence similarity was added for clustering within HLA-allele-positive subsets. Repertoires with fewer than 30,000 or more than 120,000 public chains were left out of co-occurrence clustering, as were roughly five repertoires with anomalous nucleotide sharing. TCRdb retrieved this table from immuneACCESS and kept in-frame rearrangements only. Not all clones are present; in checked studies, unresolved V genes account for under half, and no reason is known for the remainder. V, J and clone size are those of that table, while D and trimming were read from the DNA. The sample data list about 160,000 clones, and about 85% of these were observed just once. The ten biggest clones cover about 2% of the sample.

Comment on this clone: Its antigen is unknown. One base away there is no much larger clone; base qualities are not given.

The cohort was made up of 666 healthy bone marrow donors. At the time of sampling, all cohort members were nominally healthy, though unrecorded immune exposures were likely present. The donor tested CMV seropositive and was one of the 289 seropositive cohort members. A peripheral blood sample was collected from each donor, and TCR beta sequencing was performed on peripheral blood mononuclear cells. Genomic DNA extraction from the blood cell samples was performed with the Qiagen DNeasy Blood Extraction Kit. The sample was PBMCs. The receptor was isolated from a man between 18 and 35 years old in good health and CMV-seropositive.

The sequenced DNA: TGTGCCATCAGGGACCTCGGGACAGGGAATGAGCAGTTCTTC. It codes for CAIRDLGTGNEQFF. The chain was built from TRBV10-3 and TRBJ2-1; 9 bases in between match TRBD1. CDR1 ENHRY and CDR2 SYGVKD were looked up in the germline V gene. Trimming takes 6 bases off V and 7 bases off J; junction bases not matched to a gene: 7. Taken from cysteine to phenylalanine, the CDR3 has 14 residues. Only CDR3 DNA remains: 42 bases, in frame from the first base.